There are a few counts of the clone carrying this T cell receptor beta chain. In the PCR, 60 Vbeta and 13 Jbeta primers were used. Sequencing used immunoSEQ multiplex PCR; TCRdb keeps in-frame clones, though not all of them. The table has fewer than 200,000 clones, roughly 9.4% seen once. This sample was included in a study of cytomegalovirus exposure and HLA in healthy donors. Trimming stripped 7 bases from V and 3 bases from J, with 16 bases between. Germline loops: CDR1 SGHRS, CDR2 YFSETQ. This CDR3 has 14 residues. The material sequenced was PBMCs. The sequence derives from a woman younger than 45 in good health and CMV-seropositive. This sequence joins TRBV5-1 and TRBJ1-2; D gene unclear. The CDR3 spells CASRMPSGHYGYTF. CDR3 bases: TGCGCCAGCCGCATGCCGAGCGGGCACTATGGCTACACCTTC. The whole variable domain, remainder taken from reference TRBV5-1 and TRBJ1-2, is KAGVTQTPRYLIKTRGQQVTLSCSPISGHRSVSWYQQTPGQGLQFLFEYFSETQRNKGNFPGRFSGRQFSNSRSEMNVSTLELGDSALYLCASRMPSGHYGYTFGSGTRLTVV.